This T cell receptor (beta chain) was obtained from a study of T cell responses to AZD1222 COVID-19 vaccine. Study at large: Timing groups of about 4 and about 12 weeks for second doses were pooled. Notes on the study in general: The sample set comprised mostly white British donors with more females, and clonal diversity was possibly underestimated. Close to half of all spike-specific TCRs reportedly target regions of the variants that are unmutated.

Germline V gives CDR1 SGHRS, CDR2 YFSETQ. The CDR3 has 15 amino acids. V lost 5 bases and J lost 2; bases outside the gene matches: 5. On this clone: Its antigen is unknown.

TCRdb keeps only in-frame clones here, not all; method: immunoSEQ multiplex PCR. This sample has over 100,000 clones, with around 85% found just once. Sequencing was performed on peripheral blood, taken on day 0 of AZD1222 vaccination. The receptor's source is an adult in good health. The J gene is TRBJ2-7, the V gene TRBV5-1; 12 bases are a match to TRBD2. CDR3: CASRSGLAGTYEQYF. CDR3 nucleotide sequence: TGCGCCAGCAGATCGGGACTAGCGGGCACCTACGAGCAGTACTTC. The full variable domain, completed using reference TRBV5-1 and TRBJ2-7, is KAGVTQTPRYLIKTRGQQVTLSCSPISGHRSVSWYQQTPGQGLQFLFEYFSETQRNKGNFPGRFSGRQFSNSRSEMNVSTLELGDSALYLCASRSGLAGTYEQYFGPGTRLTVT.